Listed below are T cell receptor beta chains from one sample, sequenced in a study of shared clonotypes between healthy human individuals. Repertoires were generated with immunoSEQ multiplex PCR, while TCRdb's copy carries only in-frame clones and drops some. The data show around 350,000 clones, roughly 80% seen once. The sequencing input was memory CD4+ T cells sorted from blood. Receptor source: a man aged 25 to 40 in good health. Both conserved end residues are part of each CDR3. D genes are given only for firm matches. Not all rows give a size; the values are once, few, many and, for expanded clones, a class.

j_call clone_size v_call d_call cdr3_aa cdr3_nt
TRBJ2-7 . TRBV19 . CASATTGPYEQYF TGTGCCAGTGCCACTACAGGACCCTACGAGCAGTACTTC
TRBJ2-7 . TRBV6-5 . CASSEDTDEQYF TGTGCCAGCAGTGAAGACACGGACGAGCAGTACTTC
TRBJ2-7 . TRBV4-3 . CASSLTASTFPQYF TGCGCCAGCAGCCTAACGGCATCGACCTTTCCGCAGTACTTC
TRBJ2-3 . TRBV5-4 . CASSRGLGSTDTQYF TGTGCCAGCAGCCGGGGGTTAGGGAGCACAGATACGCAGTATTTT
TRBJ1-6 . TRBV5-1 . CASSLTGGKYNSPLHF TGCGCCAGCAGCTTAACGGGGGGAAAATATAATTCACCCCTCCACTTT
TRBJ1-1 . TRBV5-4 . CASSKTDPTEAFF TGTGCCAGCAGTAAGACAGATCCCACTGAAGCTTTCTTT
TRBJ1-2 once TRBV5-1 TRBD1 CASSQGQGNYGYTF TGCGCCAGCAGCCAGGGACAGGGCAACTATGGCTACACCTTC
TRBJ1-2 . TRBV27 . CASSPTGRRGQGHTF TGTGCCAGCAGCCCTACAGGGAGGCGGGGACAAGGCCACACCTTC
TRBJ2-2 . TRBV5-6 . CASSPIGTGELFF TGTGCCAGCAGCCCCATCGGGACCGGGGAGCTGTTTTTT
TRBJ1-3 . TRBV27 . CASSFDRYDTIYF TGTGCCAGCAGTTTCGACCGATACGACACCATATATTTT
TRBJ2-3 . TRBV19 . CASSFPLTDTQYF TGTGCCAGTAGTTTCCCACTTACAGATACGCAGTATTTT
TRBJ2-7 . TRBV6-6 . CASSSSTYEQYF TGTGCCAGCAGTTCGAGTACCTACGAGCAGTACTTC
TRBJ1-2 few TRBV19 . CASSTLYGYTF TGTGCCAGTAGTACATTATATGGCTACACCTTC
TRBJ1-5 . TRBV28 . CASTRTHGNQPQHF TGTGCCAGCACCCGAACGCATGGCAATCAGCCCCAGCATTTT
TRBJ1-2 . TRBV2 . CASSDDQVLLGYTF TGTGCCAGCAGTGACGACCAGGTCCTTCTCGGCTACACCTTC
TRBJ2-1 . TRBV6-1 TRBD2 CASSAAGGPRYNEQFF TGTGCCAGCAGTGCGGCGGGAGGGCCCCGATACAATGAGCAGTTCTTC
TRBJ2-2 . TRBV5-4 . CATNPQTGNTGELFF TGTGCCACCAACCCTCAAACAGGGAACACCGGGGAGCTGTTTTTT
TRBJ1-3 . TRBV30 . CAWSSWGGNRNTIYF TGTGCCTGGAGCAGTTGGGGAGGCAATAGAAACACCATATATTTT
TRBJ1-2 once TRBV9 TRBD1 CASSVATGAYGYTF TGTGCCAGCAGCGTAGCTACAGGGGCCTATGGCTACACCTTC
TRBJ1-6 . TRBV2 . CASSPTGSSPLHF TGTGCCAGCAGCCCTACCGGAAGTTCACCCCTCCACTTT
TRBJ2-7 . TRBV14 . CASSQVYEQYF TGTGCCAGCAGCCAAGTATACGAGCAGTACTTC
TRBJ2-1 . TRBV28 TRBD2 CASNELTSGRAETQFF TGTGCCAGCAACGAACTGACTAGCGGGAGGGCCGAGACGCAGTTCTTC
TRBJ2-7 once TRBV5-8 . CASSLVAGESYEQYF TGTGCCAGCAGCTTGGTGGCAGGGGAATCCTACGAGCAGTACTTC
TRBJ2-5 . TRBV19 . CASSMPLPTGQETQYF TGTGCCAGTAGTATGCCCCTTCCCACAGGGCAAGAGACCCAGTACTTC
TRBJ2-2 . TRBV28 . CASSPNRGIPGELFF TGTGCCAGCAGTCCTAACCGGGGGATTCCCGGGGAGCTGTTTTTT
TRBJ2-7 . TRBV11-2 TRBD1 CASSLERTGSYEQYF TGTGCCAGCAGCTTGGAACGGACAGGGTCCTACGAGCAGTACTTC
TRBJ1-2 . TRBV5-1 . CASSLEQSYGYTF TGCGCCAGCAGCTTGGAGCAGAGCTATGGCTACACCTTC
TRBJ1-5 . TRBV7-2 TRBD1 CASSPDRPNQPQHF TGTGCCAGCAGCCCGGACAGGCCCAATCAGCCCCAGCATTTT
TRBJ1-2 . TRBV19 TRBD1 CASSIVGTGASLGYTF TGTGCCAGTAGTATAGTTGGGACAGGGGCTAGTCTTGGCTACACCTTC
TRBJ2-6 . TRBV5-4 . CASSLARGSGANVLTF TGTGCCAGCAGCTTGGCGCGGGGCTCTGGGGCCAACGTCCTGACTTTC
TRBJ2-1 . TRBV14 . CASSQDSSREQFF TGTGCCAGCAGCCAAGATTCCTCAAGGGAGCAGTTCTTC
TRBJ2-1 . TRBV2 . CASSEVGDSYNEQFF TGTGCCAGCAGTGAAGTAGGAGACTCCTACAATGAGCAGTTCTTC
TRBJ2-3 . TRBV5-5 . CASSLRGPSNTQYF TGTGCCAGCAGCCTCCGGGGTCCCTCGAATACGCAGTATTTT
TRBJ2-5 . TRBV5-4 . CASSSPQLGRGETQYF TGTGCCAGCAGCTCCCCTCAACTCGGGAGAGGGGAGACCCAGTACTTC
TRBJ2-5 . TRBV11-2 . CASSLVVSRALKETQYF TGTGCCAGCAGCTTAGTAGTGTCCAGGGCTCTAAAAGAGACCCAGTACTTC
TRBJ2-7 few TRBV5-1 TRBD1 CASRDRGYEQYF TGCGCCAGCAGGGACAGGGGCTACGAGCAGTACTTC
TRBJ1-1 . TRBV19 . CASSVRGGDTEAFF TGTGCCAGTAGCGTCAGAGGAGGAGACACTGAAGCTTTCTTT
TRBJ2-7 . TRBV19 TRBD1 CASSSGQGFNEQYF TGTGCCAGTAGTTCGGGACAGGGGTTTAACGAGCAGTACTTC
TRBJ2-7 . TRBV7-3 . CASSPWGGQNYEQYF TGTGCCAGCAGCCCCTGGGGGGGGCAAAACTACGAGCAGTACTTC
TRBJ1-1 many TRBV7-9 . CASSLAVEAFF TGTGCCAGCAGCTTAGCGGTTGAAGCTTTCTTT
TRBJ2-2 . TRBV7-9 . CASSLKGRTGELFF TGTGCCAGCAGCTTAAAGGGGCGTACCGGGGAGCTGTTTTTT
TRBJ2-6 . TRBV10-1 . CASSKGLGSGANVLTF TGCGCCAGCAGTAAGGGGCTGGGCTCTGGGGCCAACGTCCTGACTTTC
TRBJ2-1 . TRBV9 TRBD2 CASSVGTSGTNHEQFF TGTGCCAGCAGCGTAGGGACTAGCGGGACGAACCATGAGCAGTTCTTC
TRBJ2-2 . TRBV5-4 TRBD2 CASGNGREGTGELFF TGTGCCAGCGGGAACGGGCGGGAGGGCACCGGGGAGCTGTTTTTT